The source of this T cell receptor beta chain is a study of T cells in Graves' hyperthyroidism and ophthalmopathy. V lost 4 bases, J lost 3 bases, and 13 bases lay in between. The CDR3 runs to 14 residues. CDR1 and CDR2 (germline): MDHEN, SYDVKM. Regions amplified from RNA transcripts were the TCR beta CDR3 regions. An initial round of RT-PCR targeting the TCR CDR3 relied on the HTBI primer set. Via MiXCR, TCRdb re-called the multiplex PCR reads, giving one row per CDR3 protein. Among 700,000 or so distinct CDR3 sequences listed, less than 20% were seen once. There are many counts of this clonotype. The rearrangement joins TRBV28 to TRBJ2-7; unclear D gene. This TCR came from a man between 18 and 35 years old with Graves' hyperthyroidism. Material for sequencing was blood. This chain's CDR3 is CASSSGSTVYEQYF. In DNA form, the CDR3 reads TGTGCCAGCAGTTCCGGGTCGACGGTCTACGAGCAGTACTTC. The full variable domain, its missing parts supplied by reference TRBV28 and TRBJ2-7, is DVKVTQSSRYLVKRTGEKVFLECVQDMDHENMFWYRQDPGLGLRLIYFSYDVKMKEKGDIPEGYSVSREKKERFSLILESASTNQTSMYLCASSSGSTVYEQYFGPGTRLTVT.